The 29 T cell receptor beta chains below come from one sample, sequenced in a study of T-cell reconstitution after alpha-beta-depleted transplantation in children. Preparation of the TCRbeta library was carried out with unique molecular identifiers. TCRdb re-derived calls from the PCR reads in MiXCR, one entry per CDR3 protein. This table holds about 58,000 distinct CDR3 sequences, approximately 43% found once. The source material was PBMCs, mostly from graft donor cells, sampled 360 days after TCRalphabeta/CD19-depleted stem cell transplant. The receptors derive from a male patient younger than 18 who had a stem cell transplant for acute lymphoblastic leukemia, so the T cells may come from the graft donor.

This clonotype has more than one count but fewer than ten. This chain connects TRBV5-1 to TRBJ2-1; the D is unclear. CDR3 length equals 11 residues. The V gene's germline CDR1 is SGHRS and CDR2 YFSETQ. The V end lost 7 bases, the J end lost 9 bases, and 11 bases lay between the germline ends. CDR3 bases: TGCGCCAGCCAGTTCGTGGGTGAGCAGTTCTTC. Translating gives CASQFVGEQFF.

This clonotype was detected only a few times. The chain joins TRBV2 to TRBJ2-7, with D unresolved. CDR1 and CDR2 (germline): SNHLY, FYNNEI. Trimming removed 5 bases from V and 2 bases from J, with 10 bases in between. The CDR3 loop spans 13 amino acids. CDR3: CASSPAATYEQYF. CDR3 in DNA: TGTGCCAGCAGTCCAGCAGCAACCTACGAGCAGTACTTC.

In this sample, this clonotype turned up a few times. CDR3 DNA sequence: TGTGCCAGCACCGAAGGCTGGGGCGGGGGGGCAGATACGCAGTATTTT. The encoded protein is CASTEGWGGGADTQYF. The V gene is TRBV12-3 or TRBV12-4, the J gene TRBJ2-3; 9 positions match TRBD2. The CDR3 length is 16 residues. V was clipped by 7 bases and J by 4 bases; unmatched bases: 12.

The rearrangement uses TRBV11-2 and TRBJ2-1; unclear D gene. Trimming removed 0 bases at V and 3 bases at J, with 6 bases between. The CDR3 sequence is 14 residues long. The germline gives CDR1 SGHAT, CDR2 FQNNGV. CDR3 bases: TGTGCCAGCAGCTTAGAGGTGGGCTACAATGAGCAGTTCTTC. Translation gives CASSLEVGYNEQFF. Full variable domain (remainder filled in from reference TRBV11-2 and TRBJ2-1): EAGVAQSPRYKIIEKRQSVAFWCNPISGHATLYWYQQILGQGPKLLIQFQNNGVVDDSQLPKDRFSAERLKGVDSTLKIQPAKLEDSAVYLCASSLEVGYNEQFFGPGTRLTVL.

This clonotype was recorded a few times. The chain carries TRBV19 and TRBJ1-1; the D gene is possibly TRBD1 (5 bases). CDR1 is LNHDA and CDR2 is SQIVND in the germline V gene (reference sequence). V was clipped by 1 base and J by 4 bases, with 25 bases between them. This CDR3 comprises 19 residues. In DNA, the CDR3 is TGTGCCAGTAGTATAGGGGGACGAGATTCCAAAAGGGTTCGCACTGAAGCTTTCTTT. Translating gives CASSIGGRDSKRVRTEAFF.

The chain has TRBV3-1 and TRBJ2-1; D perhaps matches TRBD2 (6 bases). The V gene lost 11 bases and the J gene lost 2 bases, with 31 bases spanning the gap. There are 19 residues in the CDR3. Per germline, CDR1 LGHDT and CDR2 YNNKEL (reference sequence). The CDR3 sequence: CAFSPFGGDGSWPYNEQFF. The DNA of the CDR3 is TGTGCCTTCAGCCCCTTCGGCGGGGATGGGTCTTGGCCCTACAATGAGCAGTTCTTC.

The V call is TRBV7-2, the J call TRBJ1-6; D perhaps matches TRBD1 (5 bases). Trimming cost V 1 base and J 14 bases, with 18 bases left between them. Germline V gene lookup returns CDR1 SGHTA and CDR2 FQGNSA. The CDR3 has 15 residues. CDR3 loop: CASSLGLWGLGTLHF. In DNA form, the CDR3 reads TGTGCCAGCAGCTTAGGCCTTTGGGGCTTGGGGACCCTCCACTTT.

In its sample, this clonotype was seen a few times. The V and J genes are TRBV7-2 and TRBJ2-3; 8 bases are a match to TRBD2. This CDR3 is 16 amino acids long. CDR1 and CDR2 (germline): SGHTA, FQGNSA. V lost 4 bases, J lost 4 bases, and 10 bases stayed unmatched. The CDR3 reads CASSWTSGGRADTQYF. CDR3 sequence (DNA): TGTGCCAGCAGCTGGACCTCGGGGGGGAGGGCAGATACGCAGTATTTT. The full variable domain, completed using reference TRBV7-2 and TRBJ2-3, is GAGVSQSPSNKVTEKGKDVELRCDPISGHTALYWYRQSLGQGLEFLIYFQGNSAPDKSGLPSDRFSAERTGGSVSTLTIQRTQQEDSAVYLCASSWTSGGRADTQYFGPGTRLTVL.

This chain links TRBV24-1 with TRBJ2-2; perhaps TRBD1 as D (5 bases). In germline, CDR1 is KGHDR, CDR2 SFDVKD. The CDR3 extends over 14 amino acids. Trimming shortened V by 3 bases and J by 5 bases, and 9 bases separated the two germline ends. The CDR3 sequence is CATSDTDRTGELFF. CDR3 in DNA: TGTGCCACCAGTGATACCGACAGAACCGGGGAGCTGTTTTTT.

The rearrangement joins TRBV4-1 to TRBJ1-4; no definite D call. The CDR3 totals 13 residues. Germline V gene lookup returns CDR1 MGHRA and CDR2 YSYEKL. Trimming pared 1 base from V and 13 bases from J, leaving 13 bases between. The DNA of the CDR3 is TGCGCCAGCAGCCAAGTCTACACCGGTATACTGTTTTTT. This gives the protein CASSQVYTGILFF.

This clonotype showed up just a few times. This chain uses TRBV4-3 with TRBJ1-1, with 10 bases that match TRBD1. Germline values: CDR1 LGHNA, CDR2 YSLEER. Germline trimming cut 4 bases from V and 0 bases from J; bases unmatched to any gene: 8. The CDR3 contains 17 residues. CDR3 bases: TGCGCCAGCAGCCCCGGGACAGGGGTTCTTATGAACACTGAAGCTTTCTTT. It translates to CASSPGTGVLMNTEAFF.

This clonotype showed up just a few times. In nucleotides, the CDR3 is TGCGCCAGCAGCCAAGATTCAGGACAGCCCCAGCATTTT. Residues: CASSQDSGQPQHF. The V and J genes are TRBV4-3 and TRBJ1-5; D is unresolved. Germline V gene sequence: CDR1 LGHNA, CDR2 YSLEER. Trimming cost V 0 bases and J 7 bases, with 7 bases left between them. The CDR3 has 13 residues.

This clonotype occurred a few times. The chain couples TRBV2 to TRBJ1-5; no definite D call. The CDR3 consists of 15 residues. The V end was cut by 6 bases, the J end by 5 bases, with 17 bases between. Germline V gene data show CDR1 as SNHLY and CDR2 as FYNNEI. DNA of the CDR3: TGTGCCAGCAGGAGGTCCATATTGGGCGATCAGCCCCAGCATTTT. Amino acids: CASRRSILGDQPQHF. Supplemented by reference TRBV2 and TRBJ1-5, the full variable domain reads EPEVTQTPSHQVTQMGQEVILRCVPISNHLYFYWYRQILGQKVEFLVSFYNNEISEKSEIFDDQFSVERPDGSNFTLKIRSTKLEDSAMYFCASRRSILGDQPQHFGDGTRLSIL.

In its sample, this clonotype was seen many times. The chain employs TRBV10-3 and TRBJ2-5; 10 bases are a match to TRBD1. The junction had 7 bases not matched to a gene; V was cut back by 4 bases and J by 8 bases. The CDR3 is made up of 14 amino acids. The V gene's germline CDR1 is ENHRY and CDR2 SYGVKD. The CDR3 is CAISGSGQGLTQYF. The CDR3, as DNA: TGTGCCATCAGTGGGTCGGGACAGGGGCTTACCCAGTACTTC.

V and J are TRBV4-2 and TRBJ2-2; 9 bases map to TRBD2. The junction had 10 bases not matched to a gene; V was cut back by 2 bases and J by 6 bases. The CDR3 length is 17 residues. Germline assignment: CDR1 LGHNA and CDR2 YNFKEQ. The CDR3 DNA reads as TGTGCCAGCAGCCAATTTGGCGGGAGGGTGTACCCCGGGGAGCTGTTTTTT. Translating it yields CASSQFGGRVYPGELFF.

This clonotype was seen a few times. This rearrangement joins TRBV2 to TRBJ2-5; 7 nucleotides line up with TRBD1. CDR3 size: 15 residues. V shed 2 bases and J 5 bases; nucleotides not matched to a gene: 8. Germline assignment: CDR1 SNHLY and CDR2 FYNNEI. The CDR3 loop reads CASSEIWDSLETQYF. CDR3 sequence (DNA): TGTGCCAGCAGTGAAATATGGGACAGCTTGGAGACCCAGTACTTC.

The chain uses TRBV12-3 or TRBV12-4 and TRBJ1-2, with 7 bases that match TRBD1. This CDR3 has 14 amino acids. V lost 4 bases and J lost 0; bases outside the gene matches: 2. In nucleotides, the CDR3 is TGTGCCAGCAGTTCCACAGGGGCTAACTATGGCTACACCTTC. It translates to CASSSTGANYGYTF.

This clonotype was seen a handful of times. The rearrangement uses TRBV3-1 and TRBJ2-3, with D tentatively TRBD2 (5 bases). CDR3 size: 15 residues. V lost 1 base, J lost 0 bases, and 8 bases lay in between. CDR1 is LGHDT, CDR2 YNNKEL, per germline (reference sequence). CDR3 sequence: CASSQGGPSTDTQYF. CDR3 bases: TGTGCCAGCAGCCAAGGCGGGCCTAGCACAGATACGCAGTATTTT.

This sequence joins TRBV15 and TRBJ2-7; tentatively, D is TRBD2 (6 bases). CDR1 is LNHNV and CDR2 is YYDKDF in the germline V gene (reference sequence). V was shortened by 5 bases and J by 4 bases, with 18 bases between the two germline ends. The CDR3 runs to 15 residues. DNA of the CDR3: TGTGCCACCAGCGGGGGGTCTGACACGCATTACGAGCAGTACTTC. Amino acids: CATSGGSDTHYEQYF.

J is TRBJ1-1 and V is TRBV12-3 or TRBV12-4; D call uncertain. Trimming removed 0 bases at V and 7 bases at J, with 3 bases between. The CDR3 spans 11 residues. CDR3 bases: TGTGCCAGCAGTTTAGCGATTGAAGCTTTCTTT. This codes for CASSLAIEAFF.

The genes are TRBV3-1 and TRBJ2-5; TRBD2 might be the D (6 bases). Trimming took 0 bases from V and 4 from J, leaving 18 bases between them. Looked up from germline, CDR1 is LGHDT and CDR2 is YNNKEL (reference sequence). The CDR3 contains 17 residues. CDR3 sequence (DNA): TGTGCCAGCAGCCAAGAAGGGCCCAGACTAGGAGCAGAGACCCAGTACTTC. Protein sequence: CASSQEGPRLGAETQYF.

CDR3 nucleotide sequence: TGTGCCAGCAGTCTCGGGGGACTAGCCGCGATGAATGAGCAGTTCTTC. Amino acid sequence: CASSLGGLAAMNEQFF. J is TRBJ2-1 and V is TRBV27, with 9 bases that match TRBD2. The germline gives CDR1 MNHEY, CDR2 SMNVEV (reference sequence). Losses at the gene ends were 5 bases for V and 7 bases for J; bases not matched to a gene: 12. CDR3 size: 16 residues.

This clonotype was detected a few times. The rearrangement uses TRBV6-6 and TRBJ2-3; D unresolved. Germline CDR1 MNHNY, CDR2 SVGAGI (reference sequence). The CDR3 runs to 11 residues. V was pared by 7 bases and J by 2 bases, with 4 bases between. The CDR3 here is CASKDTDTQYF. CDR3 sequence (DNA): TGTGCCAGCAAGGACACAGATACGCAGTATTTT.

The V gene is TRBV24-1, the J gene TRBJ1-2, with a possible D match to TRBD1 (5 bases). The CDR3 covers 14 residues. Trimming cost V 4 bases and J 4 bases, with 12 bases left between them. Germline lookup yields CDR1 KGHDR and CDR2 SFDVKD. Here the CDR3 reads CATSDLTVIYGYTF. The CDR3 DNA reads TGTGCCACCAGTGACTTGACAGTAATCTATGGCTACACCTTC.

This clonotype occurred a few times. The chain combines TRBV28 with TRBJ2-5, with TRBD2 as a possible D gene (6 bases). The V gene's germline CDR1 is MDHEN and CDR2 SYDVKM. The length of the CDR3 is 15 residues. Trimming removed 6 bases at V and 2 bases at J, with 16 bases between. The CDR3 region is CASRRPWRDQETQYF. The CDR3 DNA reads TGTGCCAGCAGACGCCCATGGAGGGATCAAGAGACCCAGTACTTC.

This clonotype was picked up a small number of times. The chain uses TRBV28 and TRBJ1-2; 9 bases are shared with TRBD1. Germline V lookup: CDR1 MDHEN, CDR2 SYDVKM. There are 16 residues in the CDR3. V lost 5 bases and J lost 11; bases outside the gene matches: 18. The chain's CDR3 is CASSPAFETGGGGYTF. The DNA of the CDR3 is TGTGCCAGCAGTCCCGCCTTCGAGACAGGGGGTGGGGGATACACCTTC.

The V gene is TRBV7-8, the J gene TRBJ1-2; D may be TRBD1 (6 bases). V was trimmed by 1 base and J by 4 bases, leaving 25 bases between them. This CDR3 contains 19 residues. Germline-derived CDR1 and CDR2 are SGHVS and FQNEAQ. CDR3 sequence: CASSLVFVGTPYPGYGYTF. As DNA, the CDR3 is TGTGCCAGCAGCTTAGTATTCGTCGGGACACCCTATCCTGGCTATGGCTACACCTTC.

This chain's CDR3 is CAISGQLAGGDPFYNEQFF. The CDR3 coding sequence is TGTGCCATCAGTGGACAGCTAGCGGGAGGGGATCCTTTCTACAATGAGCAGTTCTTC. V and J are TRBV10-3 and TRBJ2-1; 12 bases are a match to TRBD2. V shed 4 bases, J shed 3 bases, and the junction held 13 bases outside the gene matches. The CDR3 runs to 19 residues. Germline CDR1 is ENHRY and CDR2 is SYGVKD.

This clonotype was found many times. The chain links TRBV9 to TRBJ1-1; the match to TRBD1 covers 8 bases. V was pared by 3 bases and J by 4 bases, with 5 bases of the junction left unmatched. In germline, CDR1 is SGDLS, CDR2 YYNGEE. This CDR3 is 14 amino acids long. CDR3 sequence: CASSATGGVTEAFF. The CDR3 coding sequence is TGTGCCAGCAGCGCCACAGGGGGGGTCACTGAAGCTTTCTTT. Full variable domain (outside the CDR3, taken from reference TRBV9 and TRBJ1-1): DSGVTQTPKHLITATGQRVTLRCSPRSGDLSVYWYQQSLDQGLQFLIQYYNGEERAKGNILERFSAQQFPDLHSELNLSSLELGDSALYFCASSATGGVTEAFFGQGTRLTVV.